Listed below are T cell receptor beta chains from one sample, sequenced in a study of blood T cells in healthy people across ages. TCRdb re-called the 5' RACE reads through MiXCR, storing one row per CDR3 protein. The table shows about 800,000 distinct CDR3 sequences, with more than 20% occurring only once. The same specimen was also included in a second study, on T cells of mothers and their children.

Sequenced: blood. The receptors shown here come from a boy younger than 18 in good health. Each CDR3 is given with its conserved first and last residue. Each record gives: clone size, D gene, J gene, V gene, CDR3 DNA, CDR3 protein. A D gene is named only where the DNA matches it firmly. Clone sizes are given selectively: once, few, many, or a class where the clone is expanded.

.,.,TRBJ1-1,TRBV10-3,TGTGCCATCAGTGACCCAGGGGAGGCTGAAGCTTTCTTT,CAISDPGEAEAFF
few,.,TRBJ2-3,TRBV14,TGTGCCAGCAGCCAAGATCCTGCGGGGGCTAAGAATTTT,CASSQDPAGAKNF
.,.,TRBJ1-2,TRBV19,TGTGCCAGTAGTATCGGTTTACAGGGTGGGGATGGCTACACCTTC,CASSIGLQGGDGYTF
.,TRBD1,TRBJ2-1,TRBV7-2,TGTGCCAGCAGCTACGGGACAGGGATGATTAATGAGCAGTTCTTC,CASSYGTGMINEQFF
.,.,TRBJ2-5,TRBV7-8,TGTGCCAGCAGCCCGGGCGGGGACCAAGAGACCCAGTACTTC,CASSPGGDQETQYF
few,.,TRBJ2-1,TRBV3-1,TGTGCCAGCAGCCAAGCGCACGGACAGACCAGCTCCTACAATGAGCAGTTCTTC,CASSQAHGQTSSYNEQFF
.,.,TRBJ1-2,TRBV9,TGTGCCAGCAGCGACGTGGGATGGGGGCTGGGCGGCTACACCTTC,CASSDVGWGLGGYTF
few,.,TRBJ2-4,TRBV11-1,TGTGCCAGCAGCCCCCGGGGGATAAATAGAAACATTCAGTACTTC,CASSPRGINRNIQYF
.,.,TRBJ2-5,TRBV18,TGTGCCAGCTCACCAGCCCTATCGGGGGAGACCCAGTACTTC,CASSPALSGETQYF
few,.,TRBJ2-1,TRBV20-1,TGCAGTGCTACTCTTTTCGAACTGTTCTGGGATGGTGAGCAGTTCTTC,CSATLFELFWDGEQFF
.,.,TRBJ2-2,TRBV19,TGTGCCAGTAGTATATCCGGGGAGCTGTTTTTT,CASSISGELFF
few,TRBD1,TRBJ2-6,TRBV12-3/TRBV12-4,TGTGCCAGCAGTGCGGGACAGGGAAGCTCTGGGGCCAACGTCCTGACTTTC,CASSAGQGSSGANVLTF
few,TRBD2,TRBJ2-7,TRBV2,TGTGCCAGCAGGGCTAGCGGAGTCAACTCCTACGAGCAGTACTTC,CASRASGVNSYEQYF
.,TRBD1,TRBJ1-6,TRBV18,TGTGCCAGCTCACCACGACAGGGGGCCGTTTCACCCCTCCACTTT,CASSPRQGAVSPLHF
few,.,TRBJ2-3,TRBV6-6,TGTGCCAGCAGTCAAGGAGCGGAAAGCACAGATACGCAGTATTTT,CASSQGAESTDTQYF
.,.,TRBJ2-2,TRBV28,TGTGCCAGCAGTTTATGGGGGGAGCTGTTTTTT,CASSLWGELFF
.,TRBD2,TRBJ2-1,TRBV27,TGTGCCAGCAGTCTCACTAGCGGGGGGGCCTCTATTGAGCAGTTCTTC,CASSLTSGGASIEQFF
many,.,TRBJ2-7,TRBV5-1,TGCGCCAGCAGCCCCAGAACTAGTTCCTACGAGCAGTACTTC,CASSPRTSSYEQYF
.,.,TRBJ2-4,TRBV29-1,TGCAGCGTTGAAGGCCGGCAGGGGCGAAACATTCAGTACTTC,CSVEGRQGRNIQYF